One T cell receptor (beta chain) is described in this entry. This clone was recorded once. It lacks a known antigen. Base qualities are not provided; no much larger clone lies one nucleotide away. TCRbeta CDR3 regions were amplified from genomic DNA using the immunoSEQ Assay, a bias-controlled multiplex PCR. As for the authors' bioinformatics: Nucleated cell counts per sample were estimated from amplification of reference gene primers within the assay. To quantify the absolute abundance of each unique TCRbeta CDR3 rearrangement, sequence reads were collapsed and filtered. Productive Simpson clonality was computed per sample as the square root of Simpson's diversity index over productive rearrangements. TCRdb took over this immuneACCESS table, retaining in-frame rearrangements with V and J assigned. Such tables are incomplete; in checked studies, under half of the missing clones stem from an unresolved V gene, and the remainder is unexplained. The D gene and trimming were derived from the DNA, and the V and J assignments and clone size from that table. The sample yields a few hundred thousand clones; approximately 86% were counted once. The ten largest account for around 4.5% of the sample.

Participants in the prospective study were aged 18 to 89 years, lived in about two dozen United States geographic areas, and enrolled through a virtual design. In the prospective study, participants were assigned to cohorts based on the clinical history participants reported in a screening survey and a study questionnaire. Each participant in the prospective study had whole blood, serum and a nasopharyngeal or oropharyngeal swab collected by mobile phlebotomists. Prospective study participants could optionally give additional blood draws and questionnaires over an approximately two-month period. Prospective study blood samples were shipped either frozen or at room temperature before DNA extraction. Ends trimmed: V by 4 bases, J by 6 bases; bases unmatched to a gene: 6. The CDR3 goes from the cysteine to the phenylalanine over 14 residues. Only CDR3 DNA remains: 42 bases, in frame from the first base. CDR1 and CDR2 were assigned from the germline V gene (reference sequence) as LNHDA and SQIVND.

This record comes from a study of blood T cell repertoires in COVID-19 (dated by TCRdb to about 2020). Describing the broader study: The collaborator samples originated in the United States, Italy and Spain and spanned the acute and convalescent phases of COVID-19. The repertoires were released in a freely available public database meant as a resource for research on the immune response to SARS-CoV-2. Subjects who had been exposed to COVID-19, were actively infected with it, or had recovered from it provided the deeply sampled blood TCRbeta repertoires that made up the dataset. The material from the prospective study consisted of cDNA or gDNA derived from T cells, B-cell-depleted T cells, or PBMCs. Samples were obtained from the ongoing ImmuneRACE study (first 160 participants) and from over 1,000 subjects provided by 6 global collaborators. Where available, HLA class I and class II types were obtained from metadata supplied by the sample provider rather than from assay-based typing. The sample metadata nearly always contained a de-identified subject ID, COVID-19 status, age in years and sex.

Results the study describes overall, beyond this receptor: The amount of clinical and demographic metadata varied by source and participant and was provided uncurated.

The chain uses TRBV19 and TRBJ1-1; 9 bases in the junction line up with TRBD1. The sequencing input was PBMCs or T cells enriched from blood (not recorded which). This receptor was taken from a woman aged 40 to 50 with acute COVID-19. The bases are TGTGCCAGTAGTAGCTGGGACAGGGCCTCTGAAGCTTTCTTT. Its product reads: CASSSWDRASEAFF.